The clone carrying this TCR beta chain has only a few counts. Its matching antigen is unknown. Donors comprised only Caucasian adults living in Nashville, Tennessee. The record originates from a study of shared clonotypes between healthy human individuals. General study results and limits: With few donors, the genetic and exposure-history diversity represented was limited.

CDR3 length equals 14 residues. Germline assignment: CDR1 SGHAT and CDR2 FQNNGV. V was pared by 1 base and J by 2 bases, with 6 bases between. TCRdb's copy holds only in-frame clones and misses some; the assay was immunoSEQ multiplex PCR. The sample records over 150,000 clones, 66% being singletons. The rearrangement links TRBV11-2 to TRBJ2-1, with TRBD2 as a possible D gene (5 bases). The TCR was taken from a man between 25 and 39 years old in good health. Sequencing was performed on memory CD4+ T cells sorted from blood. Specified subset: CD45RA-negative fraction. The CDR3 nucleotides are TGTGCCAGCAGCTTAGTCGGGGCCTACAATGAGCAGTTCTTC. Its protein is CASSLVGAYNEQFF.